These 32 T cell receptor beta chains were all obtained from the same sample, sequenced in a study of shared clonotypes between healthy human individuals. Clones were sequenced by immunoSEQ multiplex PCR, and TCRdb holds only the in-frame ones, with some missing. The sample lists under 1,900,000 clones; about 98.5% were seen once. Sequencing used naive CD4+ T cells sorted from blood. Subset defined: CD45RA+ positively selected. These receptors all stem from a man in his thirties or forties in good health.

The rearrangement uses TRBV10-1 and TRBJ2-5; D possibly corresponds to TRBD2 (6 bases). The CDR3 runs 14 residues. CDR1 and CDR2 (germline): WNHNN, SYGVQD (reference sequence). Trimming removed 2 bases from V and 4 bases from J, with 11 bases in between. The CDR3 region is CASSERLVAETQYF. CDR3 nucleotides: TGCGCCAGCAGTGAGAGACTAGTGGCAGAGACCCAGTACTTC.

The chain couples TRBV28 to TRBJ2-7; 10 bases fit TRBD2. This CDR3 contains 15 residues. The J segment lost 6 bases and the V segment lost 8 bases, leaving 13 bases of the junction unmatched. Germline V lookup: CDR1 MDHEN, CDR2 SYDVKM. This CDR3 is CASVNRASGRAEQYF. The CDR3 DNA reads TGTGCCAGCGTGAACCGGGCTAGCGGGAGAGCCGAGCAGTACTTC.

The J gene is TRBJ1-4, the V gene TRBV2, with D possibly being TRBD1 (5 bases). Trimming shortened V by 7 bases and J by 2 bases, and 17 bases separated the two germline ends. Germline-derived CDR1 and CDR2 are SNHLY and FYNNEI. The CDR3 is made up of 16 amino acids. CDR3 amino acids: CASNPYGGWTNEKLFF. CDR3 in DNA: TGTGCCAGCAACCCCTACGGGGGGTGGACTAATGAAAAACTGTTTTTT.

The chain carries TRBV4-3 and TRBJ1-2; D gene unclear. V was clipped by 1 base and J by 4 bases, with 10 bases between them. The CDR3 is 14 amino acids. CDR1 is LGHNA and CDR2 is YSLEER in the germline V gene. The DNA of the CDR3 is TGCGCCAGCAGCCAAGCGGACGGTTCCTATGGCTACACCTTC. This sequence encodes CASSQADGSYGYTF.

The genes are TRBV30 and TRBJ1-1; possibly TRBD1 for D (6 bases). This CDR3 is built from 13 residues. With 4 bases removed from V and 3 bases from J, the gap between germline ends came to 12 bases. Germline CDR1 reads GTSNPN; CDR2 reads SVGIG (reference sequence). The CDR3 DNA follows: TGTGCCTGGACGGACAGCCCCCACACTGAAGCTTTCTTT. This sequence encodes CAWTDSPHTEAFF.

As for this clone: This CDR3 is also generated by other DNA sequences in the sample. The CDR3 DNA reads as TGTGCCAGCAGCAGTAGCGGGAGGGCCCCTTACGAGCAGTACTTC. This codes for CASSSSGRAPYEQYF. The chain is built from TRBV5-4 and TRBJ2-7; TRBD2 matches at 11 bases. The CDR3 covers 15 residues. The germline V gene has CDR1 SGHNT and CDR2 YYREEE (reference sequence). The trim removed 4 bases at V and 4 bases at J, leaving 7 bases unmatched.

This chain uses TRBV29-1 with TRBJ2-2; tentative D call: TRBD1 (5 bases). The germline CDR1 and CDR2 sequences are SQVTM and ANQGSEA. V dropped 3 bases and J dropped 5 bases, with 13 bases sitting between them. This CDR3 is 14 amino acids long. As DNA, the CDR3 is TGCAGCGTTGATTTTGGGGCGTATACCGGGGAGCTGTTTTTT. Amino acid sequence: CSVDFGAYTGELFF.

V usage is TRBV2 and J usage is TRBJ2-2; D unclear. CDR3 length equals 15 residues. Trimming cost V 7 bases and J 6 bases, with 18 bases left between them. Germline V gene data show CDR1 as SNHLY and CDR2 as FYNNEI. The CDR3 DNA reads as TGTGCCAGCACTTTGGTCGTCCAAGATGCCGGGGAGCTGTTTTTT. Its translation is CASTLVVQDAGELFF.

The V call is TRBV6-1, the J call TRBJ2-7; TRBD2 is a possible D gene (5 bases). Trimming removed 2 bases at V and 1 base at J, with 9 bases between. Germline V gene lookup returns CDR1 MNHNS and CDR2 SASEGT. The CDR3 contains 14 residues. The CDR3 coding sequence is TGTGCCAGCAGTGAATCCGGGATATCCTACGAGCAGTACTTC. Translating gives CASSESGISYEQYF.

This clone was seen only once. V and J are TRBV4-3 and TRBJ2-1; 10 nucleotides align to TRBD2. CDR1 is LGHNA and CDR2 is YSLEER in the germline V gene. CDR3 length equals 18 residues. V lost 2 bases to trimming and J lost 0 bases; unmatched junction nucleotides: 7. The CDR3 DNA is TGCGCCAGCAGCCAAATGGCGGCTAGCGGGAGCTCCTACAATGAGCAGTTCTTC. This translates into CASSQMAASGSSYNEQFF.

A word on this clone: Other nucleotide sequences in the sample specify the same CDR3. This chain uses TRBV9 with TRBJ2-2, with no clear D. Germline V gene sequence: CDR1 SGDLS, CDR2 YYNGEE. This CDR3 spans 14 amino acids. Trimming took off 0 bases at V and 1 base at J, with 4 bases between the two ends. The CDR3 loop reads CASSVGRNTGELFF. CDR3 coding DNA: TGTGCCAGCAGCGTAGGCCGGAACACCGGGGAGCTGTTTTTT.

The chain is built from TRBV19 and TRBJ1-1; 11 bases are shared with TRBD1. After removal of 4 bases from V and 3 bases from J, the junction contained 7 bases not matched to a gene. Germline V gene data show CDR1 as LNHDA and CDR2 as SQIVND (reference sequence). This CDR3 region has 16 residues. CDR3: CASSRGTGGADTEAFF. The CDR3 bases are TGTGCCAGTAGTAGAGGGACAGGGGGGGCGGACACTGAAGCTTTCTTT.

The chain links TRBV5-8 to TRBJ2-3; 9 nucleotides agree with TRBD2. After removal of 0 bases from V and 6 bases from J, the junction contained 11 bases not matched to a gene. The V gene's germline CDR1 is SGHTS and CDR2 YDEGEE. CDR3 size: 17 residues. CDR3 residues: CASSLGLAGLLVDTQYF. DNA of the CDR3: TGTGCCAGCAGCTTGGGGCTAGCGGGATTGTTAGTTGATACGCAGTATTTT.

CDR3 amino acids: CASSLYRAAASYEQYF. In DNA form, the CDR3 reads TGTGCCAGCAGTTTATACCGGGCCGCAGCATCCTACGAGCAGTACTTC. The chain recombines TRBV27 with TRBJ2-7; D is unclear. The germline V gene encodes CDR1 MNHEY and CDR2 SMNVEV (reference sequence). This CDR3 spans 16 amino acids. V shed 1 base and J shed 1 base, with 14 bases lying between them.

Only one count was recorded for this clone. Mismatch with germline at one junction end may stem from a read error. The chain combines TRBV7-7 with TRBJ2-1; TRBD2 matches at 13 bases. The germline V gene encodes CDR1 SSHAT and CDR2 FNYEAQ (reference sequence). CDR3 length equals 16 residues. CDR3 coding DNA: TGTGCTAGCAGCTCAACTAGCGGGAGGGCCGAAGGTGAGCAGTTCTTC. Amino acids: CASSSTSGRAEGEQFF.

For this clone: The same CDR3 is also encoded by other DNA sequences in this sample. CDR3 coding DNA: TGTGCCAGCAGCGTTGGACAGCAAGAGACCCAGTACTTC. It specifies CASSVGQQETQYF. This rearrangement joins TRBV5-4 to TRBJ2-5; a possible D gene is TRBD1 (6 bases). Trimming left V 4 bases short and J 2 bases short, with 9 bases between. There are 13 residues in the CDR3. Looked up from germline, CDR1 is SGHNT and CDR2 is YYREEE (reference sequence).

This sequence joins TRBV5-1 and TRBJ2-2, with D tentatively TRBD2 (6 bases). Per germline, CDR1 SGHRS and CDR2 YFSETQ. The CDR3 contains 15 residues. With 1 base removed from V and 6 bases from J, the gap between germline ends came to 13 bases. The CDR3 nucleotides read TGCGCCAGCAGCTTGAAACTAGCTGGGGCCGGGGAGCTGTTTTTT. It translates to CASSLKLAGAGELFF.

The chain's CDR3 is CASSRLGPLRDTQYF. The CDR3 region has the DNA TGTGCCAGCAGTCGTCTCGGGCCCCTGAGGGATACGCAGTATTTT. This chain joins TRBV27 and TRBJ2-3; D remains ambiguous. Per the germline V gene, CDR1 is MNHEY and CDR2 is SMNVEV (reference sequence). The CDR3 is 15 residues long. V gave up 5 bases and J gave up 6 bases, with 18 bases separating them.

This chain links TRBV7-2 with TRBJ2-5; 11 bases are shared with TRBD1. The J call may be mistaken, given a closer DNA end match to TRBJ2-7. This CDR3 is 16 amino acids long. In germline, CDR1 is SGHTA, CDR2 FQGNSA. The CDR3 protein is CASSLDRDRGITEQYF. The CDR3 bases are TGTGCCAGCAGCTTAGACCGGGACAGGGGGATAACCGAGCAGTACTTC.

The chain is built from TRBV5-1 and TRBJ2-1; TRBD1 is a possible D gene (5 bases). Germline V gives CDR1 SGHRS, CDR2 YFSETQ. The V and J ends lost 0 bases and 5 bases respectively, with 12 bases between them. The CDR3 extends over 15 amino acids. CDR3: CASSLDLGLNNEQFF. DNA for the CDR3: TGCGCCAGCAGCTTGGATCTGGGGCTAAACAATGAGCAGTTCTTC.

The V and J genes are TRBV7-2 and TRBJ2-1; no definite D call. The CDR3 is made up of 13 amino acids. The germline V gene encodes CDR1 SGHTA and CDR2 FQGNSA. V was shortened by 5 bases and J by 13 bases, with 18 bases between the two germline ends. The CDR3 sequence is CASSDLPGPGQFF. CDR3 DNA: TGTGCCAGCAGCGACCTGCCCGGACCGGGTCAGTTCTTC.

The chain recombines TRBV10-1 with TRBJ2-3; weak D call: TRBD2 (7 bases). CDR1 and CDR2 (germline): WNHNN, SYGVQD (reference sequence). The CDR3 loop spans 14 amino acids. Trimming stripped 10 bases from V and 1 base from J, with 15 bases between. The CDR3 here is CATSGGLRTDTQYF. For the CDR3, the DNA is TGCGCCACCTCCGGGGGGCTTCGCACAGATACGCAGTATTTT.

The V call is TRBV18, the J call TRBJ1-1, with D unclear. V was pared by 3 bases and J by 8 bases, with 13 bases between. Per germline, CDR1 KGHSH and CDR2 LQKENI. CDR3 size: 13 residues. The CDR3 coding sequence is TGTGCCAGCTCACCCGGAGTCCGTAACGAAGCTTTCTTT. It is translated as CASSPGVRNEAFF. The variable domain in full, completed from reference TRBV18 and TRBJ1-1, reads NAGVMQNPRHLVRRRGQEARLRCSPMKGHSHVYWYRQLPEEGLKFMVYLQKENIIDESGMPKERFSAEFPKEGPSILRIQQVVRGDSAAYFCASSPGVRNEAFFGQGTRLTVV.

The chain combines TRBV28 with TRBJ2-4, with D unclear. Trimming removed 2 bases from V and 1 base from J, with 6 bases in between. Germline V gene sequence: CDR1 MDHEN, CDR2 SYDVKM. This CDR3 spans 14 amino acids. The CDR3 region has the DNA TGTGCCAGCAGTTTAAAGTGGGCCAAAAACATTCAGTACTTC. Amino acids: CASSLKWAKNIQYF.

This clone was counted between two and nine times. The identical CDR3 is also encoded by other nucleotide sequences in the sample. The chain uses TRBV5-1 and TRBJ1-4; the D gene is possibly TRBD1 (6 bases). V lost 1 base and J 3 bases, leaving 7 bases between the germline ends. The CDR3 runs to 14 residues. From germline, CDR1 is SGHRS and CDR2 YFSETQ. The CDR3 loop is CASSLTGSNEKLFF. CDR3 in DNA: TGCGCCAGCAGCTTGACAGGGTCTAATGAAAAACTGTTTTTT.

The CDR3 nucleotides are TGTGCCAGCAGCTTGGGACGGAATTTTCAAGAGACCCAGTACTTC. Translated, it gives CASSLGRNFQETQYF. The chain couples TRBV5-6 to TRBJ2-5, with D unresolved. CDR3 length equals 15 residues. The V gene lost 0 bases and the J gene lost 2 bases, with 11 bases spanning the gap. The germline CDR1 and CDR2 sequences are SGHDT and YYEEEE.

V gene TRBV18 combines with J gene TRBJ2-7, with 10 bases that match TRBD1. Germline-derived CDR1 and CDR2 are KGHSH and LQKENI. The CDR3 is 16 residues long. V dropped 5 bases and J dropped 5; count of bases not matched to a gene: 12. The CDR3 DNA reads TGTGCCAGCTCAGCAAAAGTGACAGGGGGCATCCACGAGCAGTACTTC. Translating it yields CASSAKVTGGIHEQYF. Full variable domain (missing parts from reference TRBV18 and TRBJ2-7): NAGVMQNPRHLVRRRGQEARLRCSPMKGHSHVYWYRQLPEEGLKFMVYLQKENIIDESGMPKERFSAEFPKEGPSILRIQQVVRGDSAAYFCASSAKVTGGIHEQYFGPGTRLTVT.

The V and J genes are TRBV10-3 and TRBJ1-1; the match to TRBD1 covers 10 bases. From germline, CDR1 is ENHRY and CDR2 SYGVKD. V shed 10 bases and J 5 bases; nucleotides not matched to a gene: 10. The CDR3 contains 14 residues. CDR3: CATRTGGVYTEAFF. The CDR3 DNA follows: TGTGCCACCCGGACAGGGGGGGTTTATACTGAAGCTTTCTTT.

This chain joins TRBV7-9 and TRBJ2-3; D is ambiguous. The CDR3 totals 8 residues. V gave up 11 bases and J gave up 4 bases, with 1 base separating them. Germline loops: CDR1 SEHNR, CDR2 FQNEAQ (reference sequence). The DNA for the CDR3 is TGTGCCCCAGATACGCAGTATTTT. It yields the protein CAPDTQYF.

This clone was seen only a few times. The chain recombines TRBV7-9 with TRBJ1-3; no clear D gene. The CDR3 extends over 15 amino acids. Trimming took off 3 bases at V and 0 bases at J, with 9 bases between the two ends. CDR1 is SEHNR and CDR2 is FQNEAQ in the germline V gene (reference sequence). CDR3 in amino acids: CASSFVGSSGNTIYF. CDR3 DNA: TGTGCCAGCAGCTTTGTGGGCAGCTCTGGAAACACCATATATTTT.

The table lists this clone with a count of one. The chain uses TRBV29-1 and TRBJ1-1; D is possibly TRBD1 (6 bases). V lost 6 bases to trimming and J lost 0 bases, with 14 bases between them. The CDR3 length is 14 residues. The V gene's germline CDR1 is SQVTM and CDR2 ANQGSEA. The DNA of the CDR3 is TGCAGCGTCGCAGGGGCCGGGGTGAACACTGAAGCTTTCTTT. Its translation: CSVAGAGVNTEAFF. Full variable domain (remainder filled in from reference TRBV29-1 and TRBJ1-1): SAVISQKPSRDICQRGTSLTIQCQVDSQVTMMFWYRQQPGQSLTLIATANQGSEATYESGFVIDKFPISRPNLTFSTLTVSNMSPEDSSIYLCSVAGAGVNTEAFFGQGTRLTVV.

This chain joins TRBV7-2 and TRBJ1-5, with D possibly matching TRBD1 (6 bases). CDR3 size: 16 residues. Germline CDR1 reads SGHTA; CDR2 reads FQGNSA. V was pared by 5 bases and J by 5 bases, with 19 bases between. The CDR3 nucleotides read TGTGCCAGCAGCGGTATTAGTGTGGGGGCGGATCAGCCCCAGCATTTT. Its protein product is CASSGISVGADQPQHF.